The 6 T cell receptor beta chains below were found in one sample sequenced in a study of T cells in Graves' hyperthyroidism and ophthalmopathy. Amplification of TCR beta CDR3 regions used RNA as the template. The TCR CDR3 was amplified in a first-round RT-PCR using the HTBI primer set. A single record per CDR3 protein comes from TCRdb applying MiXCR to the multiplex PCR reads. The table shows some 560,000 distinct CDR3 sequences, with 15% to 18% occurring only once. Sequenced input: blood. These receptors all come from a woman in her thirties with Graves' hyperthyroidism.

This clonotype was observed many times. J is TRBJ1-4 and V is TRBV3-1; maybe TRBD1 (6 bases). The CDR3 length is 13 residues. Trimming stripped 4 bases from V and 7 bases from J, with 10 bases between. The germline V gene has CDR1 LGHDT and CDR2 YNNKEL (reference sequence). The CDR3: CASSRRTAEKLFF. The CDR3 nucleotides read TGTGCCAGCAGCCGCCGGACAGCTGAAAAACTGTTTTTT. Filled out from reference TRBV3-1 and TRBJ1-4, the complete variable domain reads DTAVSQTPKYLVTQMGNDKSIKCEQNLGHDTMYWYKQDSKKFLKIMFSYNNKELIINETVPNRFSPKSPDKAHLNLHINSLELGDSAVYFCASSRRTAEKLFFGSGTQLSVL.

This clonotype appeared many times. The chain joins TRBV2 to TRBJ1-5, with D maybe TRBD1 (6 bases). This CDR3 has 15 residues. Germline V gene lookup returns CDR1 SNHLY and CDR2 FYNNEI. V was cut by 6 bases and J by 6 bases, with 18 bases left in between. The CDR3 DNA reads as TGTGCCAGCAGACGGGACATAGGAAGGGGTCAGCCCCAGCATTTT. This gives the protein CASRRDIGRGQPQHF.

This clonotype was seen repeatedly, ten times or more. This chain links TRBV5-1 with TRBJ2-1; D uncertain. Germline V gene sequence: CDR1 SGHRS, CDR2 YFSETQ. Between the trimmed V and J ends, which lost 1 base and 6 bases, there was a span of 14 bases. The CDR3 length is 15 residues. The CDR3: CASSLPSGISNEQFF. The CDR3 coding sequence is TGCGCCAGCAGCTTGCCCTCCGGTATCTCCAATGAGCAGTTCTTC.

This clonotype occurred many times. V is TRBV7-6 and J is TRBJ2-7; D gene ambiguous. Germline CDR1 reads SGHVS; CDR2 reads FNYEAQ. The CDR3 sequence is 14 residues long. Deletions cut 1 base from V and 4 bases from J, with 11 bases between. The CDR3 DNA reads TGTGCCAGCAGCTTAGAGCCCACCGTTTACGAGCAGTACTTC. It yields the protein CASSLEPTVYEQYF.

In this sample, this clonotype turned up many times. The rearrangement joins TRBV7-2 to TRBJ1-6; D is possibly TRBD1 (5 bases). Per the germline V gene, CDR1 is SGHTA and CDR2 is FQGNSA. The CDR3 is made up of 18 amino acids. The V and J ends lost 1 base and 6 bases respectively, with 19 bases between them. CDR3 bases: TGTGCCAGCAGCTTAGTAGGTGCTAGCGGGGGATCTAATTCACCCCTCCACTTT. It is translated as CASSLVGASGGSNSPLHF.

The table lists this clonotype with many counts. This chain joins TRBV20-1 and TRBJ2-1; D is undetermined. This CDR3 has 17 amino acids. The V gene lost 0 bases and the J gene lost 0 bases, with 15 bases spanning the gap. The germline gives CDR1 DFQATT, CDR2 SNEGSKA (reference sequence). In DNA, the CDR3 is TGCAGTGCTAGAGAGCCCCCGGACGCGAGCTCCTACAATGAGCAGTTCTTC. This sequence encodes CSAREPPDASSYNEQFF.